This TCR beta chain was retrieved from a study of T cell responses to AZD1222 COVID-19 vaccine. The CDR3 runs 15 residues. Germline CDR1 and CDR2: KGHSH and LQKENI. The ends were cut back, 2 bases at V and 9 bases at J, with 14 bases in the middle. The table came from immunoSEQ multiplex PCR; TCRdb's copy has only in-frame clones and leaves some out. The table includes approximately 150,000 clones, 80% to 95% detected once. Study findings and constraints: In the spike-specific TCR repertoire, nearly half reportedly target unmutated variant regions. Repertoires were obtained only post-peak T cell response. Seropositivity was recorded at baseline in only 6 or 7 AZD1222 recipients.

On this clone itself: Its antigen is undetermined.

The material was peripheral blood, obtained on day 0 of AZD1222 vaccination. This clonotype was obtained from an adult in good health. The chain carries TRBV18 and TRBJ1-6; D might be TRBD1 (5 bases). CDR3 sequence: CASSPVGAEGSPLHF. The CDR3 DNA reads TGTGCCAGCTCACCAGTAGGGGCAGAGGGTTCACCCCTCCACTTT.